The sequence of this T cell receptor beta chain was determined in a study of shared clonotypes between healthy human individuals. Study as a whole: Donors consisted of two women and a few men between 18 and 49.

Findings of the study overall: Richness estimates generally favored naive over memory subsets. Between a few donors, naive CD4 clonotypes were shared at a level of roughly 5.5%.

The sample holds one count of this clone. The antigen remains undetermined. Sequencing was performed with immunoSEQ multiplex PCR; in TCRdb, only in-frame clones are kept and a portion is missing. The table has over a million clones, roughly 96% seen once; the top ten hold roughly 1.1%. The germline gives CDR1 MNHNS, CDR2 SASEGT. Trimming stripped 2 bases from V and 3 bases from J, with 14 bases between. This CDR3 is 15 amino acids long. CD4+ cell separation produced CD45RA+ naive and CD45RA-negative memory subsets. V gene TRBV6-1 combines with J gene TRBJ2-7; no reliable D call. The sequenced material came from naive CD4+ T cells sorted from blood. Indicated subset: CD45RA+ positively selected. This receptor was taken from a man aged 30 to 45 in good health. Here the CDR3 DNA reads TGTGCCAGCAGTGAAAACATAGTCCGGATCTACGAGCAGTACTTC. Translation gives CASSENIVRIYEQYF.